The 14 T cell receptor beta chains presented below share a single source sample, sequenced in a study of blood T cell repertoires in COVID-19. This table comes from immunoSEQ multiplex PCR, and its TCRdb copy is limited to in-frame clones, with some not included. The table lists approximately 270,000 clones, over 85% of them singletons, with approximately 2% in the top ten. Specimen: PBMCs or T cells enriched from blood (not recorded which). The receptors originated from a woman aged 60-75 years who had recovered from COVID-19.

The chain carries TRBV4-1 and TRBJ1-2, with D unclear. The CDR3 sequence is 13 residues long. Looked up from germline, CDR1 is MGHRA and CDR2 is YSYEKL. V shed 0 bases and J shed 8 bases, with 10 bases lying between them. In nucleotides, the CDR3 is TGCGCCAGCAGCCAAGATTCGTTCTTAGGCTACACCTTC. Its protein is CASSQDSFLGYTF.

V is TRBV4-2 and J is TRBJ1-1; D gene uncertain. This CDR3 is 14 amino acids long. Germline CDR1 reads LGHNA; CDR2 reads YNFKEQ. Trimming pared 0 bases from V and 5 bases from J, leaving 10 bases between. The CDR3: CASSQDYSETEAFF. The DNA for the CDR3 is TGTGCCAGCAGCCAAGATTACTCGGAGACTGAAGCTTTCTTT.

The sample holds one count of this clone. The chain couples TRBV5-1 to TRBJ1-3; TRBD1 matches at 7 bases. CDR1 and CDR2 from the germline V gene are SGHRS and YFSETQ. The V gene end was trimmed by 4 bases and the J gene end by 1 base; junction bases not matched to a gene: 8. This CDR3 comprises 16 residues. CDR3 sequence: CASSTGTAGSGNTIYF. In DNA form, the CDR3 reads TGCGCCAGCAGCACGGGGACAGCCGGATCTGGAAACACCATATATTTT.

This clone was detected only once. For the CDR3, the DNA is TGTGCCAGCAGCAGTAGACGGGGAGAGTCAATAGAGACCCAGTACTTC. This codes for CASSSRRGESIETQYF. This chain connects TRBV21-1 to TRBJ2-5; the D call in the table, TRBD2, was not verified against the DNA. TRBV21-1 is a documented pseudogene. The CDR3 runs to 16 residues.

This clone appeared a single time. The rearrangement joins TRBV7-9 to TRBJ2-7, with 8 bases aligning to TRBD2. With 4 bases clipped from V and 1 base from J, the junction kept 9 bases outside the gene matches. CDR1 and CDR2 from the germline V gene are SEHNR and FQNEAQ (reference sequence). This CDR3 contains 16 residues. The CDR3 DNA follows: TGTGCCAGCAGCTCCTACGGGGGGGCCCATTCCTACGAGCAGTACTTC. Protein product: CASSSYGGAHSYEQYF.

This chain's CDR3 is CASTGQGILNTEAFF. CDR3 bases: TGTGCCAGCACTGGACAGGGCATACTGAACACTGAAGCTTTCTTT. The chain joins TRBV28 to TRBJ1-1; TRBD1 matches 8 bases. Germline CDR1 MDHEN, CDR2 SYDVKM. CDR3 length: 15 amino acids. V was clipped by 7 bases and J by 0 bases; unmatched bases: 7. Full variable domain (remainder filled in from reference TRBV28 and TRBJ1-1): DVKVTQSSRYLVKRTGEKVFLECVQDMDHENMFWYRQDPGLGLRLIYFSYDVKMKEKGDIPEGYSVSREKKERFSLILESASTNQTSMYLCASTGQGILNTEAFFGQGTRLTVV.

The rearrangement joins TRBV2 to TRBJ1-6; 11 nucleotides agree with TRBD1. CDR3 length equals 14 residues. The germline V gene encodes CDR1 SNHLY and CDR2 FYNNEI. The V and J ends lost 6 bases and 6 bases, in that order; junction bases with no gene match: 1. CDR3 nucleotide sequence: TGTGCCAGCAGCGGACAGGGGGCTAATTCACCCCTCCACTTT. Its translation is CASSGQGANSPLHF.

The chain is built from TRBV9 and TRBJ2-1, with 11 positions matching TRBD1. V gave up 3 bases and J gave up 14 bases; unmatched junction bases: 13. The CDR3 contains 15 residues. Germline V gene lookup returns CDR1 SGDLS and CDR2 YYNGEE. In DNA form, the CDR3 reads TGTGCCAGCAGCGCCACGGACAGGGGGCAGAGATCGAAGTTCTTC. Translation: CASSATDRGQRSKFF. The entire variable domain, with the rest obtained from reference TRBV9 and TRBJ2-1, is as follows: DSGVTQTPKHLITATGQRVTLRCSPRSGDLSVYWYQQSLDQGLQFLIQYYNGEERAKGNILERFSAQQFPDLHSELNLSSLELGDSALYFCASSATDRGQRSKFFGPGTRLTVL.

The chain uses TRBV2 and TRBJ1-6, with D perhaps matching TRBD1 (5 bases). Germline V lookup: CDR1 SNHLY, CDR2 FYNNEI. The CDR3 loop spans 16 amino acids. Trimming removed 10 bases from V and 0 bases from J, with 16 bases in between. CDR3 amino acids: CATQDRASSYNSPLHF. CDR3 sequence (DNA): TGTGCCACTCAAGACAGAGCCAGCTCCTATAATTCACCCCTCCACTTT.

The V call is TRBV5-1, the J call TRBJ1-2; D perhaps matches TRBD1 (6 bases). The CDR3 is 14 amino acids. The V and J ends lost 4 bases and 2 bases respectively, with 12 bases between them. Germline CDR1 SGHRS, CDR2 YFSETQ. CDR3 in amino acids: CASSPGGGNYGYTF. The CDR3 region has the DNA TGCGCCAGCAGCCCAGGTGGGGGCAACTATGGCTACACCTTC.

The CDR3: CASSEWLGVGDGYTF. The CDR3 region has the DNA TGTGCCAGCAGTGAATGGTTAGGGGTAGGCGATGGCTACACCTTC. The chain joins TRBV2 to TRBJ1-2, with D perhaps TRBD1 (5 bases). The CDR3 extends over 15 amino acids. V gave up 2 bases and J gave up 6 bases, with 16 bases separating them. CDR1 is SNHLY and CDR2 is FYNNEI in the germline V gene.

The chain joins TRBV11-3 to TRBJ2-3; TRBD1 matches 7 bases. Germline assignment: CDR1 SGHNT and CDR2 YENEEA. V lost 0 bases, J lost 0 bases, and 6 bases stayed unmatched. The CDR3 consists of 17 residues. CDR3 nucleotide sequence: TGTGCCAGCAGCTTAGATGGCCGGGACAGAAGCACAGATACGCAGTATTTT. The encoded protein is CASSLDGRDRSTDTQYF.

This chain joins TRBV5-1 and TRBJ1-1; perhaps TRBD1 as D (6 bases). The V gene lost 4 bases and the J gene lost 3 bases, with 13 bases spanning the gap. Germline V lookup: CDR1 SGHRS, CDR2 YFSETQ. This CDR3 contains 14 residues. The CDR3 nucleotides read TGCGCCAGCAGCCACGGGACACTCTACACTGAAGCTTTCTTT. Translated: CASSHGTLYTEAFF.

The chain has TRBV19 and TRBJ2-7; 7 positions match TRBD1. V lost 6 bases to trimming and J lost 4 bases; unmatched junction nucleotides: 3. Germline V gene lookup returns CDR1 LNHDA and CDR2 SQIVND (reference sequence). The CDR3 contains 12 residues. CDR3 residues: CASRAGGYEQYF. CDR3 in DNA: TGTGCCAGTAGGGCAGGGGGTTACGAGCAGTACTTC.